The 5 T cell receptor beta chains below all came from one sample that was sequenced in a study of graft-versus-host responses after intestinal transplantation. Their antigen targets remain unknown. TCRdb's copy holds only in-frame clones and misses some; the assay was immunoSEQ multiplex PCR. The data show some 38,000 clones, more than 85% seen once. The sequences come from unstimulated CD8+ T cells sorted from spleen or lymph node cells, collected before transplant. The receptors derive from a human donor who was the organ donor for an intestinal transplant.

V gene TRBV2 combines with J gene TRBJ2-7; 7 nucleotides line up with TRBD1. CDR1 SNHLY and CDR2 FYNNEI come from the germline V gene. The CDR3 has 15 residues. Trimming at V came to 1 base and at J to 4 bases, leaving 7 bases not matched to a gene. The DNA for the CDR3 is TGTGCCAGCAGTGAAGTGGCAGGGGGAAAGTACGAGCAGTACTTC. Translated, it gives CASSEVAGGKYEQYF.

The chain recombines TRBV9 with TRBJ2-7; D ambiguous. V was trimmed by 4 bases and J by 0 bases, leaving 5 bases between them. The CDR3 is made up of 12 amino acids. Per the germline V gene, CDR1 is SGDLS and CDR2 is YYNGEE. Here the CDR3 reads CASSPSSYEQYF. In DNA form, the CDR3 reads TGTGCCAGCAGCCCGAGCTCCTACGAGCAGTACTTC.

The chain couples TRBV6-1 to TRBJ2-1; D is ambiguous. V dropped 5 bases and J dropped 10 bases, with 15 bases sitting between them. The germline gives CDR1 MNHNS, CDR2 SASEGT. This CDR3 contains 13 residues. The CDR3 sequence is CASSYEPQVEQFF. The CDR3 DNA reads TGTGCCAGCAGTTATGAACCCCAGGTGGAGCAGTTCTTC.

V and J are TRBV4-1 and TRBJ2-2; D not resolved. Germline CDR1 MGHRA, CDR2 YSYEKL. The CDR3 covers 14 residues. The V and J ends lost 0 bases and 6 bases respectively, with 8 bases between them. The CDR3 DNA reads TGCGCCAGCAGCCAAGATGAAGGCCCCGGGGAGCTGTTTTTT. Its protein is CASSQDEGPGELFF.

The chain is built from TRBV15 and TRBJ2-1, with unresolved D. Germline V gene sequence: CDR1 LNHNV, CDR2 YYDKDF (reference sequence). The CDR3 runs 15 residues. The V end lost 8 bases, the J end lost 1 base, and 15 bases lay between the germline ends. CDR3 in DNA: TGTGCCACCTCTGGCACTTCCTTATCCTACAATGAGCAGTTCTTC. Amino acid sequence: CATSGTSLSYNEQFF.